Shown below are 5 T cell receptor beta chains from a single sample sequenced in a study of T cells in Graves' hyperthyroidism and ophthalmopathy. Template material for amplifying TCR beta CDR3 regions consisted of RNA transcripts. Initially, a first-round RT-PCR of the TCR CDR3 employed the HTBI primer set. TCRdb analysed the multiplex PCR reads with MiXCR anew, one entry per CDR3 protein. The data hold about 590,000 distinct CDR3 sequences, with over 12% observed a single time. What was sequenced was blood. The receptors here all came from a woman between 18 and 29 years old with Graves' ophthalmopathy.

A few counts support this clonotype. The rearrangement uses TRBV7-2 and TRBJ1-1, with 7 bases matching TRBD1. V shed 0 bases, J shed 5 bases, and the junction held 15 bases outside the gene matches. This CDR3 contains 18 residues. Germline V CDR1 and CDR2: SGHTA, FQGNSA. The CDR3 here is CASSLARFRATGRTEAFF. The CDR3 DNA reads TGTGCCAGCAGCTTAGCTAGGTTTAGAGCGACAGGGCGGACTGAAGCTTTCTTT.

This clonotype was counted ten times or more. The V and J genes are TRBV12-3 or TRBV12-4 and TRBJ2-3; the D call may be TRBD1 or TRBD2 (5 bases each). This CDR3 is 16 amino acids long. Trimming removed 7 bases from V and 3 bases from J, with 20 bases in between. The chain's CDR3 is CASTDKGPGGTDTQYF. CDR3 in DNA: TGTGCCAGCACCGATAAGGGGCCGGGCGGGACAGATACGCAGTATTTT.

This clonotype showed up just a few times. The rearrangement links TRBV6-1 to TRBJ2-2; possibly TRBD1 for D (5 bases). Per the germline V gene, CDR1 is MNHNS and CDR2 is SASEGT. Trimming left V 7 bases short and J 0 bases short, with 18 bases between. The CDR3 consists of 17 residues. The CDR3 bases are TGTGCCAGCAATCAAGACAGCACTTTCGCGAACACCGGGGAGCTGTTTTTT. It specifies CASNQDSTFANTGELFF.

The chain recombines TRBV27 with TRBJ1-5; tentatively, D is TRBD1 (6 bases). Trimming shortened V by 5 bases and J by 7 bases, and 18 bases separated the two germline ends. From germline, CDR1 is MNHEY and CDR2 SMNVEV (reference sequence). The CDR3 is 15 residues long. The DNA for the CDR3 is TGTGCCAGCAGTGACCGATCGGGGGCGCGCCAGCCCCAGCATTTT. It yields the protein CASSDRSGARQPQHF.

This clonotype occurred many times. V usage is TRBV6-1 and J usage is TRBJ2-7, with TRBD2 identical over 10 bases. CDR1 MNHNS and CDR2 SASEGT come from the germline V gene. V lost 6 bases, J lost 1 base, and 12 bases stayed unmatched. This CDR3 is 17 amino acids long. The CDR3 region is CASRRASGSFISYEQYF. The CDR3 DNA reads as TGTGCCAGCAGGAGAGCTAGCGGGAGTTTTATATCCTACGAGCAGTACTTC.